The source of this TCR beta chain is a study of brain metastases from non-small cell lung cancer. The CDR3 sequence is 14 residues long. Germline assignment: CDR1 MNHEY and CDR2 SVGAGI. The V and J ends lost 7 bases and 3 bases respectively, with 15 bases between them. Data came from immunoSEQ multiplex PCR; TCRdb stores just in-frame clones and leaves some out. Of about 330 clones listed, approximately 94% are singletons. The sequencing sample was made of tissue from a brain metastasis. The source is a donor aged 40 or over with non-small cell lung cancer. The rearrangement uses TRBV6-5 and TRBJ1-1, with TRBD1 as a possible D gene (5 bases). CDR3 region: CASIQRGGDTEAFF. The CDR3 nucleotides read TGTGCCAGCATCCAACGGGGAGGGGACACTGAAGCTTTCTTT.